These T cell receptor beta chains were read from a single sample in a study of blood T cells in healthy people across ages. One entry per CDR3 protein, called by TCRdb with MiXCR from the 5' RACE reads. The sample lists over 700,000 distinct CDR3 sequences, 40% to 65% occurring once. Input material: blood. These receptors originate from an older man in good health. The CDR3 runs from the conserved cysteine through the conserved F or W. The D gene is left open where the match is weak. The size entry is marked missing in some rows and otherwise reads once, few, many or a size class.

len: 14; d_gene: -; v_gene: TRBV7-2; abundance: few; j_gene: TRBJ2-7; CDR3nt: TGTGCCAGCGCCCCTCTAGGGACCCCCTTCGAGCAGTACTTC; CDR3aa: CASAPLGTPFEQYF
len: 16; d_gene: -; v_gene: TRBV20-1; abundance: few; j_gene: TRBJ2-3; CDR3nt: TGCAGTGCTAGAGGGGATTCGGGGCCGGTGGCAGATACGCAGTATTTT; CDR3aa: CSARGDSGPVADTQYF
len: 13; d_gene: TRBD1; v_gene: TRBV29-1; abundance: many; j_gene: TRBJ2-7; CDR3nt: TGCAGCGTTCGAGAACAGGGGCCCTACGAGCAGTACTTC; CDR3aa: CSVREQGPYEQYF
len: 16; d_gene: TRBD1; v_gene: TRBV29-1; abundance: -; j_gene: TRBJ2-1; CDR3nt: TGCAGCGTTGAACTTGGGACAGGCAGCTCCTACAATGAGCAGTTCTTC; CDR3aa: CSVELGTGSSYNEQFF
len: 17; d_gene: -; v_gene: TRBV12-3/TRBV12-4; abundance: few; j_gene: TRBJ2-1; CDR3nt: TGTGCCAGCAGTTTAGGTACGGCCCGACCGGGGGACAATGAGCAGTTCTTC; CDR3aa: CASSLGTARPGDNEQFF
len: 13; d_gene: -; v_gene: TRBV25-1; abundance: once; j_gene: TRBJ1-2; CDR3nt: TGTGCCAGCAGTGAGGCAGGAGAGGGAGGCTACACCTTC; CDR3aa: CASSEAGEGGYTF
len: 17; d_gene: -; v_gene: TRBV6-1; abundance: -; j_gene: TRBJ2-3; CDR3nt: TGTGCCAGCAGTGAAGTGGTCAGGGCCTCTAGCACAGATACGCAGTATTTT; CDR3aa: CASSEVVRASSTDTQYF
len: 15; d_gene: -; v_gene: TRBV20-1; abundance: -; j_gene: TRBJ2-2; CDR3nt: TGCAGTGCAATGCCGGGGGAGAGAAGCACCGGGGAGCTGTTTTTT; CDR3aa: CSAMPGERSTGELFF
len: 16; d_gene: -; v_gene: TRBV3-1; abundance: -; j_gene: TRBJ1-2; CDR3nt: TGTGCCAGCAGACCTGGACACCACCGACTTAACTATGGCTACACCTTC; CDR3aa: CASRPGHHRLNYGYTF
len: 15; d_gene: -; v_gene: TRBV7-9; abundance: -; j_gene: TRBJ2-3; CDR3nt: TGTGCCAGCAGCTTAGGTACAGGGAAGGACAGATACGCGTATTTT; CDR3aa: CASSLGTGKDRYAYF
len: 18; d_gene: TRBD2; v_gene: TRBV24-1; abundance: -; j_gene: TRBJ2-1; CDR3nt: TGTGCCACCAGTGAAGCCGGGACTAGCGGGAGTCAGAGAAATGAGCAGTTCTTC; CDR3aa: CATSEAGTSGSQRNEQFF
len: 16; d_gene: -; v_gene: TRBV7-9; abundance: -; j_gene: TRBJ2-7; CDR3nt: TGTGCCAGCAGCTTATTCGAAGGTGAACCGTCCTACGAGCAGTACTTC; CDR3aa: CASSLFEGEPSYEQYF
len: 14; d_gene: TRBD2; v_gene: TRBV28; abundance: -; j_gene: TRBJ2-7; CDR3nt: TGTGCCAGCAGTTTAGGGACTAGCATCTACGAGCAGTACTTC; CDR3aa: CASSLGTSIYEQYF
len: 14; d_gene: -; v_gene: TRBV5-1; abundance: few; j_gene: TRBJ2-7; CDR3nt: TGCGCCAGCAGCCGAGCGGAGCAAGATGACGAGCAGTACTTC; CDR3aa: CASSRAEQDDEQYF
len: 15; d_gene: TRBD2; v_gene: TRBV5-1; abundance: -; j_gene: TRBJ2-2; CDR3nt: TGCGCCAGCAGCTTTCGGCTAGCGGATACCGGGGAGCTGTTTTTT; CDR3aa: CASSFRLADTGELFF
len: 15; d_gene: TRBD1; v_gene: TRBV12-3/TRBV12-4; abundance: -; j_gene: TRBJ2-2; CDR3nt: TGTGCCAGTAGTTTAACAACAGGGGGAACCGGGGGGCTGTTTTTT; CDR3aa: CASSLTTGGTGGLFF
len: 13; d_gene: TRBD1; v_gene: TRBV27; abundance: few; j_gene: TRBJ2-7; CDR3nt: TGTGCCAGCAGGGGGACAGGGGTAAACGAGCAGTACTTC; CDR3aa: CASRGTGVNEQYF
len: 13; d_gene: -; v_gene: TRBV20-1; abundance: few; j_gene: TRBJ2-7; CDR3nt: TGCAGTGCAGAGCGACGGGGGTCCTACGAGCAGTACTTC; CDR3aa: CSAERRGSYEQYF
len: 16; d_gene: -; v_gene: TRBV20-1; abundance: -; j_gene: TRBJ2-1; CDR3nt: TGCAGTGCTAGTACTTCAGAGGGACTGGACTACAATGAGCAGTTCTTC; CDR3aa: CSASTSEGLDYNEQFF
len: 13; d_gene: -; v_gene: TRBV3-1; abundance: -; j_gene: TRBJ2-1; CDR3nt: TGTGCCAGCAGCCAAGATTCGGTACTATGGCAGTTCTTC; CDR3aa: CASSQDSVLWQFF
len: 13; d_gene: TRBD1; v_gene: TRBV29-1; abundance: -; j_gene: TRBJ1-1; CDR3nt: TGCAGCGTTGGACCAACAGGGGGACCTGAAGCTTTCTTT; CDR3aa: CSVGPTGGPEAFF
len: 16; d_gene: TRBD1; v_gene: TRBV20-1; abundance: -; j_gene: TRBJ2-5; CDR3nt: TGCAGTGCTCCCCCGGGACAGGCAGGAATCACAGAGACCCAGTACTTC; CDR3aa: CSAPPGQAGITETQYF
len: 16; d_gene: -; v_gene: TRBV11-2; abundance: -; j_gene: TRBJ2-5; CDR3nt: TGTGCCAGCAGCTTATCCGGGAAGGGCCCTCGAGAGACCCAGTACTTC; CDR3aa: CASSLSGKGPRETQYF
len: 14; d_gene: -; v_gene: TRBV3-1; abundance: once; j_gene: TRBJ1-2; CDR3nt: TGTGCCAGCAGCCAAGATAGACCGACTGGTGGCTACACCTTC; CDR3aa: CASSQDRPTGGYTF
len: 17; d_gene: TRBD2; v_gene: TRBV20-1; abundance: -; j_gene: TRBJ2-3; CDR3nt: TGCAGTGCTAAGAGGACTAGCGGGAGTCAGGGCACAGATACGCAGTATTTT; CDR3aa: CSAKRTSGSQGTDTQYF
len: 13; d_gene: -; v_gene: TRBV12-3/TRBV12-4; abundance: many; j_gene: TRBJ1-5; CDR3nt: TGTGCCAGCAGTTTGGGCAGGACTCAGCCCCAGCATTTT; CDR3aa: CASSLGRTQPQHF
len: 16; d_gene: TRBD1; v_gene: TRBV19; abundance: once; j_gene: TRBJ1-5; CDR3nt: TGTGCCAGTAGTACCCGACAGGGGCTAAACAATCAGCCCCAGCATTTT; CDR3aa: CASSTRQGLNNQPQHF
len: 14; d_gene: -; v_gene: TRBV29-1; abundance: few; j_gene: TRBJ2-5; CDR3nt: TGCAGCGTTGCGTGGTCAGGGCACCAAGAGACCCAGTACTTC; CDR3aa: CSVAWSGHQETQYF
len: 16; d_gene: TRBD2; v_gene: TRBV10-3; abundance: -; j_gene: TRBJ2-1; CDR3nt: TGTGCCATCAGGTACGGGGCGGGAGCATCCGACAATGAGCAGTTCTTC; CDR3aa: CAIRYGAGASDNEQFF
len: 14; d_gene: -; v_gene: TRBV10-3; abundance: few; j_gene: TRBJ2-5; CDR3nt: TGTGCCATCAGTGGGAGTGGGGCAGGCGAGACCCAGTACTTC; CDR3aa: CAISGSGAGETQYF
len: 14; d_gene: -; v_gene: TRBV12-5; abundance: -; j_gene: TRBJ2-1; CDR3nt: TGTGCTGGACGGCCGACGGCGGGCCTAAATGAGCAGTTCTTC; CDR3aa: CAGRPTAGLNEQFF
len: 18; d_gene: -; v_gene: TRBV4-1; abundance: -; j_gene: TRBJ2-5; CDR3nt: TGCGCCAGCAGCCCCTCCGGCCCACTAGCAGGGGTTCGTGAGACCCAGTACTTC; CDR3aa: CASSPSGPLAGVRETQYF
len: 14; d_gene: -; v_gene: TRBV28; abundance: -; j_gene: TRBJ1-4; CDR3nt: TGTGCCAGCAGTTTAGGTGGGGAAAATGAAAAACTGTTTTTT; CDR3aa: CASSLGGENEKLFF
len: 13; d_gene: -; v_gene: TRBV21-1; abundance: -; j_gene: TRBJ2-2; CDR3nt: TGTGCCAGCAGCAAACATGGAACCGCGGAGCTGTTTTTT; CDR3aa: CASSKHGTAELFF
len: 16; d_gene: TRBD1; v_gene: TRBV5-1; abundance: -; j_gene: TRBJ2-7; CDR3nt: TGCGCCAGCAGCTTGGGGGACAGGATGATACCCTACGAGCAGTACTTC; CDR3aa: CASSLGDRMIPYEQYF
len: 17; d_gene: TRBD2; v_gene: TRBV6-2/TRBV6-3; abundance: -; j_gene: TRBJ2-1; CDR3nt: TGTGCCAGCAGTTACCGACTAGCGGGGGATTATAAGAATGAGCAGTTCTTC; CDR3aa: CASSYRLAGDYKNEQFF
len: 16; d_gene: TRBD1; v_gene: TRBV3-1; abundance: -; j_gene: TRBJ1-5; CDR3nt: TGTGCCAGCAGCCGGGGACAGGGGGCTCGCAATCAGCCCCAGCATTTT; CDR3aa: CASSRGQGARNQPQHF
len: 15; d_gene: TRBD2; v_gene: TRBV2; abundance: once; j_gene: TRBJ2-7; CDR3nt: TGTGCCAGCAGTGAAGGGACTAGCGGAGTCATCAAGCAGTACTTC; CDR3aa: CASSEGTSGVIKQYF